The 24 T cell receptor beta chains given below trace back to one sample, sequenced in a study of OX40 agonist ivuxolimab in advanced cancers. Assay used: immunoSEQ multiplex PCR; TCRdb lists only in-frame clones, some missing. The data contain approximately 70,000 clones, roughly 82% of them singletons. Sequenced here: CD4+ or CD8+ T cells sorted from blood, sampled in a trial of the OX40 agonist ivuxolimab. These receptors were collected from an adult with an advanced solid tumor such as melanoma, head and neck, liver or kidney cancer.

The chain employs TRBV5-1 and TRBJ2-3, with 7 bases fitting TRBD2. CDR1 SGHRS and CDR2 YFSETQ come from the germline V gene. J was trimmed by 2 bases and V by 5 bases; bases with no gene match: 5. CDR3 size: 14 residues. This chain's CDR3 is CASRREIPTDTQYF. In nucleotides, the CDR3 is TGCGCCAGCAGGCGGGAGATCCCCACAGATACGCAGTATTTT. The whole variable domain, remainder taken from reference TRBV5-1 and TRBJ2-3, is KAGVTQTPRYLIKTRGQQVTLSCSPISGHRSVSWYQQTPGQGLQFLFEYFSETQRNKGNFPGRFSGRQFSNSRSEMNVSTLELGDSALYLCASRREIPTDTQYFGPGTRLTVL.

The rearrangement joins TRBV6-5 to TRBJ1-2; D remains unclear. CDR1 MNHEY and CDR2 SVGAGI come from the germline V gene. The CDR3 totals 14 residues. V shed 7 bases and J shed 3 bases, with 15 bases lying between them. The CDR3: CASNREGLYYGYTF. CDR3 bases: TGTGCCAGCAACCGGGAGGGCCTCTACTATGGCTACACCTTC.

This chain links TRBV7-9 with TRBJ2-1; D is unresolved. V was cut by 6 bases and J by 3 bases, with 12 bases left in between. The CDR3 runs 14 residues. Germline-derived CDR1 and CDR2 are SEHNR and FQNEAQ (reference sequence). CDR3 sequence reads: CASSQIFFYNEQFF. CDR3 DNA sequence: TGTGCCAGCAGTCAAATCTTCTTCTACAATGAGCAGTTCTTC.

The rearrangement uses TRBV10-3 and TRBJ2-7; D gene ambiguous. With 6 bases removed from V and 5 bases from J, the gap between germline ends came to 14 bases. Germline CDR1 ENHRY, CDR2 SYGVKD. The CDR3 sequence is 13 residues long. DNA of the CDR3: TGTGCCATCAGATTCGTAGGGATGGACGAGCAGTACTTC. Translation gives CAIRFVGMDEQYF.

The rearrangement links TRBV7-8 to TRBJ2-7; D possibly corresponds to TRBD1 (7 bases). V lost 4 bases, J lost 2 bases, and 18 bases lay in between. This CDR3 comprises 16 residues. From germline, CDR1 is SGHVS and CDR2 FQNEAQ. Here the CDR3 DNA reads TGTGCCAGCAGCTATAGCTCGGCAGGGGGGCCCTACGAGCAGTACTTC. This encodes CASSYSSAGGPYEQYF.

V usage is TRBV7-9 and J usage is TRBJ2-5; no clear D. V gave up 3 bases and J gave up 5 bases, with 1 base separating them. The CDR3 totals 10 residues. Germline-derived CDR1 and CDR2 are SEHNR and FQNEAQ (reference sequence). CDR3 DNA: TGTGCCAGCAGCTTCGAGACCCAGTACTTC. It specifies CASSFETQYF. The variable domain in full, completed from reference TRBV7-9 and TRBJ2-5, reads DTGVSQNPRHKITKRGQNVTFRCDPISEHNRLYWYRQTLGQGPEFLTYFQNEAQLEKSRLLSDRFSAERPKGSFSTLEIQRTEQGDSAMYLCASSFETQYFGPGTRLLVL.

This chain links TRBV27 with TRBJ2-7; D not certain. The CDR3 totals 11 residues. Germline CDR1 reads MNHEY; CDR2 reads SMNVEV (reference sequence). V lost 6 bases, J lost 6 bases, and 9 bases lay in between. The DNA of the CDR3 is TGTGCCAGCAGACGCTACTCCGAGCAGTACTTC. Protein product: CASRRYSEQYF.

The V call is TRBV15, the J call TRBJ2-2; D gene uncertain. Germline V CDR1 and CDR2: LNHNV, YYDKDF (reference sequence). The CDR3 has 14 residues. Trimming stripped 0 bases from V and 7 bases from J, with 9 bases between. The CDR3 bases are TGTGCCACCAGCAGAGATTCACGGGTCGGGGAGCTGTTTTTT. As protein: CATSRDSRVGELFF.

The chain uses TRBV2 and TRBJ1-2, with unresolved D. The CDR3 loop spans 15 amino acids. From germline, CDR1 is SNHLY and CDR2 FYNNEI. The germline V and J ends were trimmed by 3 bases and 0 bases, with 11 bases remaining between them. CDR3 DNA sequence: TGTGCCAGCAGTGAGGACGGCAAAGCTAACTATGGCTACACCTTC. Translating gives CASSEDGKANYGYTF.

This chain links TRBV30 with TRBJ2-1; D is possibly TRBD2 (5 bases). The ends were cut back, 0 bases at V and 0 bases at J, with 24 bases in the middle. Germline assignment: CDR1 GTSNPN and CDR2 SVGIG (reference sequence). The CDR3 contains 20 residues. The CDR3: CAWSVTRFFRSGTSYNEQFF. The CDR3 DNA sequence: TGTGCCTGGAGTGTGACGAGGTTCTTCCGGAGCGGTACCTCCTACAATGAGCAGTTCTTC.

CDR3 DNA sequence: TGTGCCAGCAGCACCGAGACTAGCGGGCTCCGGTACGAGCAGTACTTC. This encodes CASSTETSGLRYEQYF. The chain has TRBV7-9 and TRBJ2-7; 10 nucleotides line up with TRBD2. The CDR3 consists of 16 residues. The V segment lost 5 bases and the J segment 4 bases; nucleotides outside the gene matches: 11. Germline assignment: CDR1 SEHNR and CDR2 FQNEAQ (reference sequence).

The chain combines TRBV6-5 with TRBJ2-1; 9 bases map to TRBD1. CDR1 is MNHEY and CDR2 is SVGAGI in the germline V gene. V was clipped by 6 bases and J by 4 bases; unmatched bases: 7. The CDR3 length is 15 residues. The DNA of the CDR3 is TGTGCCAGCAGCCAACGGGACAGGGAGTACAATGAGCAGTTCTTC. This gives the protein CASSQRDREYNEQFF.

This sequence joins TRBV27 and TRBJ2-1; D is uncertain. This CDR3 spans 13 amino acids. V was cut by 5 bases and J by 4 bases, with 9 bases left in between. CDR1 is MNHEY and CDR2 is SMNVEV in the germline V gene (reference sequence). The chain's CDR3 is CASSTPGYNEQFF. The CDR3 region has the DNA TGTGCCAGCAGTACTCCGGGTTACAATGAGCAGTTCTTC.

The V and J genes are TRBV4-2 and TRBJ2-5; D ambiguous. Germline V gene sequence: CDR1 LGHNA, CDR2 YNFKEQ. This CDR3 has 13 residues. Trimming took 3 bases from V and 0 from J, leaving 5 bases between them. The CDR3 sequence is CASSQGNQETQYF. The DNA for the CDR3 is TGTGCCAGCAGCCAGGGGAACCAAGAGACCCAGTACTTC.

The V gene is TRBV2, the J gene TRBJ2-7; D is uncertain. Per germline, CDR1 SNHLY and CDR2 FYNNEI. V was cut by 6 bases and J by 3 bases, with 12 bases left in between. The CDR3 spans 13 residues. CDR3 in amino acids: CASSAAGGYEQYV. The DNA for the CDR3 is TGTGCCAGCAGCGCGGCTGGCGGCTACGAGCAGTACGTC.

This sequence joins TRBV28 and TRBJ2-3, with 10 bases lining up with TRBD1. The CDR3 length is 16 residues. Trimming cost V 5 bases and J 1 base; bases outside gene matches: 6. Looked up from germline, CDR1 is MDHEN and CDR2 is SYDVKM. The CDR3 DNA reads TGTGCCAGCAGTAACGCCGGGACAGGGGGCACAGATACGCAGTATTTT. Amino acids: CASSNAGTGGTDTQYF.

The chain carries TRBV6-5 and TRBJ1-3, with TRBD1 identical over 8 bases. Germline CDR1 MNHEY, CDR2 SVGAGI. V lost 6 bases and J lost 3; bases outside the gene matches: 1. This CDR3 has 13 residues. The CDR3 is CASRDRVGNTIYF. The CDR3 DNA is TGTGCCAGCAGGGACAGGGTTGGAAACACCATATATTTT.

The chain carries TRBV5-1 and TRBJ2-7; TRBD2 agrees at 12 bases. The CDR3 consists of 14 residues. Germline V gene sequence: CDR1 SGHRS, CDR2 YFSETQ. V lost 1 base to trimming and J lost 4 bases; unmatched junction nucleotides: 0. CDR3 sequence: CASSLTSGRYEQYF. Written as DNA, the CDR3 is TGCGCCAGCAGCTTGACTAGCGGGAGGTACGAGCAGTACTTC. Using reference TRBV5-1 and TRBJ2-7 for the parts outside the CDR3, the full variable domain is KAGVTQTPRYLIKTRGQQVTLSCSPISGHRSVSWYQQTPGQGLQFLFEYFSETQRNKGNFPGRFSGRQFSNSRSEMNVSTLELGDSALYLCASSLTSGRYEQYFGPGTRLTVT.

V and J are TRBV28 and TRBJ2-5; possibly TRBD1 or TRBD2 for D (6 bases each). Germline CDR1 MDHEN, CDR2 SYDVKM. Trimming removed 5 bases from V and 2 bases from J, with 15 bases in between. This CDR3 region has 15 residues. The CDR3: CASSVAPGAQETQYF. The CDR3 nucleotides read TGTGCCAGCAGTGTCGCCCCGGGGGCACAAGAGACCCAGTACTTC.

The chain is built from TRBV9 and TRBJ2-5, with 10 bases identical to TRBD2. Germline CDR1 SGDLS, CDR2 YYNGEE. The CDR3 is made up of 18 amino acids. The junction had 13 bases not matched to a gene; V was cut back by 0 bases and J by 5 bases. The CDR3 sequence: CASSVAVGVAGGRETQYF. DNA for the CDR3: TGTGCCAGCAGCGTAGCTGTTGGAGTAGCGGGAGGTCGGGAGACCCAGTACTTC.

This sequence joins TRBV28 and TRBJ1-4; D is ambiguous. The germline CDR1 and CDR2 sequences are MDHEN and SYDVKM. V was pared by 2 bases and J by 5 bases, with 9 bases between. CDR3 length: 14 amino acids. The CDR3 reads CASSLNGRNEKLFF. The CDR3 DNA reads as TGTGCCAGCAGTTTAAATGGAAGGAATGAAAAACTGTTTTTT.

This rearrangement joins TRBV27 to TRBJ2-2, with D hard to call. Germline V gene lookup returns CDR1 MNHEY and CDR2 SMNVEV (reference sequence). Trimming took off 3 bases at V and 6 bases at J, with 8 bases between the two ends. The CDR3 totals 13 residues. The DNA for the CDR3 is TGTGCCAGCAGTTTGAGTAACGCCGGGGAGCTGTTTTTT. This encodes CASSLSNAGELFF.

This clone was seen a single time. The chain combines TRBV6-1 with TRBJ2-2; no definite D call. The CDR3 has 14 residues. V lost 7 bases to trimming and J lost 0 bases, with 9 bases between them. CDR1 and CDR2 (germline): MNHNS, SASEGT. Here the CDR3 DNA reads TGTGCCAGCACGACAAGCTCGAACACCGGGGAGCTGTTTTTT. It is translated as CASTTSSNTGELFF.

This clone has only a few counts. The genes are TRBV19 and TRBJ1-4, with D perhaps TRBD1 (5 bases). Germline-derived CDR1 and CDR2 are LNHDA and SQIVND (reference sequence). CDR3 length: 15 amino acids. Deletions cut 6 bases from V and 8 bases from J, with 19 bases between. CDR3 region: CASRDGTTIGEKLFF. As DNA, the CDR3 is TGTGCCAGTAGGGACGGGACCACAATAGGAGAAAAACTGTTTTTT. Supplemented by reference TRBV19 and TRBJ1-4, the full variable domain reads DGGITQSPKYLFRKEGQNVTLSCEQNLNHDAMYWYRQDPGQGLRLIYYSQIVNDFQKGDIAEGYSVSREKKESFPLTVTSAQKNPTAFYLCASRDGTTIGEKLFFGSGTQLSVL.